What follows is one TCR beta chain and its context. The antigen it binds to is not known. No much larger clone is present one base from it, and per-base qualities are unavailable. The data were taken from a study of CD8 T cells in ankylosing spondylitis (dated by TCRdb to between 2016 and 2019). About the study as a whole: The study set out to find disease-linked TCR variants by profiling T cell receptor beta repertoires in ankylosing spondylitis patients and healthy donors. Peripheral blood was sampled, and synovial fluid was additionally collected from ankylosing spondylitis patients. The whole study cohort included some 100 healthy donors and over 20 ankylosing spondylitis patients. The study at large found these results: The disease-linked clones were reported as significantly enriched in matched synovial fluid samples from ankylosing spondylitis patients. Some of the motif variants had been reported before in the synovial fluid and blood of reactive arthritis patients, a finding that suggests common disease-initiation mechanisms. A TCR beta motif of seven or eight highly homologous amino acid variants appeared characteristic of blood from ankylosing spondylitis patients. The disease-linked clones showed a CD8+ phenotype and occurred at relatively low frequencies in peripheral blood.

CDR1 DFQATT and CDR2 SNEGSKA are derived from the germline V gene (reference sequence). V is trimmed back by 4 bases and J by 5 bases, and the junction contains 9 bases that no gene match accounts for. There are 15 amino acids in the CDR3, from cysteine to phenylalanine inclusive. Only the CDR3 portion is preserved as DNA: 45 bases, with reading frame beginning at the first base. Data came from an Illumina HiSeq 2500. Quantitative 5'-RACE with molecular barcodes was used to prepare TCR beta libraries. The authors' analysis ran thus. Disease-linked TCR variants were identified with a new computational method built on a probabilistic model of VDJ rearrangement. The public reads were reprocessed in TCRdb via fastp at Q25 and MiXCR, keeping in-frame beta chains. Each CDR3 protein appears once, grouped with its most common genes and DNA. It is TCRdb's table, rather than the study itself, that gives the V and J calls and clone size. This sample holds about 540,000 distinct CDR3 sequences; more than 9.5% were observed only once. About 6.8% of the sample goes to the ten largest clones.

The chain is made from TRBV20-1 and TRBJ2-5; TRBD2 aligns with 11 central bases. Input material: blood, either unsorted or a sorted T cell fraction (not recorded which). The source is a male donor with ankylosing spondylitis. The CDR3 sequence is CSATRTSGHRETQYF. The sequenced DNA: TGCAGTGCTACCCGGACTAGCGGGCACCGCGAGACCCAGTACTTC.